This T cell receptor (beta chain) was sequenced during a study of glioma-infiltrating T cells after dendritic cell vaccination. Study information: Autologous tumor lysate was loaded overnight onto monocyte-derived dendritic cells grown seven days with IL-4 and GM-CSF.

TCRdb's copy holds only in-frame clones and misses some; the assay was immunoSEQ multiplex PCR. Of around 90,000 clones listed, roughly four fifths are singletons. The sample's time point: after dendritic cell vaccination, including at tumor progression/relapse. Patients had residual fresh-frozen tumor tissue and more than two years of survival data. The CDR3 consists of 13 residues. Germline assignment: CDR1 MNHNS and CDR2 SASEGT. Trimming cost V 4 bases and J 3 bases; bases outside gene matches: 2. Here the sequenced sample was blood, taken after dendritic cell vaccination. The sequence was obtained from a human donor with glioblastoma. The chain couples TRBV6-1 to TRBJ2-7; 8 bases fit TRBD1. CDR3 sequence: CASSGDRSYEQYV. The CDR3 DNA follows: TGTGCCAGCAGTGGGGACAGGAGCTACGAGCAGTACGTC.